Presented here are 18 T cell receptor beta chains from one specimen sequenced in a study of T cells after yellow fever vaccination. TCRdb analysed the 5' RACE reads with MiXCR anew, one entry per CDR3 protein. The sample lists approximately 510,000 distinct CDR3 sequences; less than 25% were seen once. The starting material was PBMCs, obtained approximately 22 days after the first yellow fever vaccination. These receptors were obtained from a man in his late teens or twenties who received the YFV17D yellow fever vaccine.

The chain uses TRBV7-9 and TRBJ2-2; D is perhaps TRBD1 (5 bases). The ends were cut back, 8 bases at V and 0 bases at J, with 10 bases in the middle. CDR3 length equals 14 residues. Germline V gene data show CDR1 as SEHNR and CDR2 as FQNEAQ (reference sequence). CDR3 residues: CASFRDANTGELFF. Written as DNA, the CDR3 is TGTGCCAGCTTCAGGGATGCGAACACCGGGGAGCTGTTTTTT.

This chain connects TRBV4-1 to TRBJ2-7; D unresolved. The CDR3 consists of 14 residues. Deletions cut 2 bases from V and 0 bases from J, with 8 bases between. CDR1 and CDR2 (germline): MGHRA, YSYEKL. This chain's CDR3 is CASSQLQSSYEQYF. DNA of the CDR3: TGCGCCAGCAGCCAACTGCAAAGCTCCTACGAGCAGTACTTC.

There are a few counts of this clonotype. This chain joins TRBV7-6 and TRBJ2-3, with D perhaps TRBD1 or TRBD2 (5 bases each). From germline, CDR1 is SGHVS and CDR2 FNYEAQ. V dropped 5 bases and J dropped 4 bases, with 28 bases sitting between them. CDR3 length: 19 amino acids. DNA for the CDR3: TGTGCCAGCAGCCTCAATAGGAATCGCATCCAGGGAGATGCAGATACGCAGTATTTT. It is translated as CASSLNRNRIQGDADTQYF.

In DNA form, the CDR3 reads TGTGCCAGCTCACCACAGGGGACGGGTTCCTACGAGCAGTACTTC. This encodes CASSPQGTGSYEQYF. The rearrangement joins TRBV18 to TRBJ2-7; D might be TRBD1 or TRBD2, each matching 5 bases. CDR3 size: 15 residues. The germline V gene encodes CDR1 KGHSH and CDR2 LQKENI. Trimming removed 1 base at V and 1 base at J, with 11 bases between. Full variable domain (outside the CDR3, taken from reference TRBV18 and TRBJ2-7): NAGVMQNPRHLVRRRGQEARLRCSPMKGHSHVYWYRQLPEEGLKFMVYLQKENIIDESGMPKERFSAEFPKEGPSILRIQQVVRGDSAAYFCASSPQGTGSYEQYFGPGTRLTVT.

In this sample, this clonotype turned up a few times. The V and J genes are TRBV12-3 or TRBV12-4 and TRBJ2-5; TRBD2 matches 9 bases. With V trimmed by 3 bases and J by 5 bases, 4 bases remained unmatched. The CDR3 runs to 14 residues. In nucleotides, the CDR3 is TGTGCCAGCAGTTTTGGAGGACTAGCGGAGACCCAGTACTTC. Translation: CASSFGGLAETQYF.

The chain uses TRBV7-2 and TRBJ2-1; D possibly corresponds to TRBD1 (6 bases). Trimming stripped 8 bases from V and 7 bases from J, with 18 bases between. CDR3 length equals 14 residues. Germline CDR1 reads SGHTA; CDR2 reads FQGNSA. CDR3 nucleotide sequence: TGTGCCAGCGAATTACAGGGAACAGGGAATGAGCAGTTCTTC. Its translation: CASELQGTGNEQFF.

The chain uses TRBV5-5 and TRBJ2-5; TRBD1 aligns across 9 bases. Germline CDR1 reads SGHKS; CDR2 reads YYEKEE (reference sequence). This CDR3 is 16 amino acids long. The J segment lost 5 bases and the V segment lost 0 bases, leaving 8 bases of the junction unmatched. CDR3 residues: CASSLGLQGAWETQYF. In DNA form, the CDR3 reads TGTGCCAGCAGCTTGGGTTTACAGGGGGCCTGGGAGACCCAGTACTTC.

The chain employs TRBV4-3 and TRBJ1-4, with a tentative D call TRBD1 (6 bases). The CDR3 is made up of 14 amino acids. Germline V gives CDR1 LGHNA, CDR2 YSLEER. With 8 bases removed from V and 4 bases from J, the gap between germline ends came to 14 bases. The chain's CDR3 is CASGRGGDNEKLFF. Written as DNA, the CDR3 is TGCGCCAGCGGCCGAGGGGGGGATAATGAAAAACTGTTTTTT.

In its sample, this clonotype was seen a few times. The chain links TRBV4-3 to TRBJ2-3; no clear D gene. CDR1 and CDR2 from the germline V gene are LGHNA and YSLEER. This CDR3 has 15 residues. V shed 0 bases and J shed 3 bases, with 10 bases lying between them. CDR3 in DNA: TGCGCCAGCAGCCAAGACGCTGAGGCGACAGATACGCAGTATTTT. It specifies CASSQDAEATDTQYF.

This clonotype was detected a few times. The gene calls are TRBV29-1 and TRBJ1-6; D call uncertain. This CDR3 spans 17 amino acids. Trimming removed 1 base from V and 0 bases from J, with 13 bases in between. CDR1 is SQVTM, CDR2 ANQGSEA, per germline. The CDR3 sequence is CSVEAQRSYSYNSPLHF. The CDR3 DNA reads TGCAGCGTTGAAGCCCAGAGGTCCTACTCCTATAATTCACCCCTCCACTTT.

This clonotype occurred many times. The V gene is TRBV18, the J gene TRBJ1-5; perhaps TRBD1 as D (5 bases). The CDR3 length is 14 residues. V gave up 3 bases and J gave up 0 bases, with 6 bases separating them. The germline CDR1 and CDR2 sequences are KGHSH and LQKENI. For the CDR3, the DNA is TGTGCCAGCTCACCGACAGATAGCAATCAGCCCCAGCATTTT. It specifies CASSPTDSNQPQHF.

This clonotype was counted ten times or more. This chain uses TRBV12-3 or TRBV12-4 with TRBJ1-4, with TRBD1 matching over 8 bases. The CDR3 is 14 amino acids. V shed 6 bases, J shed 7 bases, and the junction held 7 bases outside the gene matches. DNA for the CDR3: TGTGCCAGCAGCTTCGGACAGGGCGGTGAAAAACTGTTTTTT. Translation: CASSFGQGGEKLFF.

This clonotype was found a few times. As DNA, the CDR3 is TGTGCCAGCAGCTTCCTCGGGAAGAACACCGGGGAGCTGTTTTTT. This codes for CASSFLGKNTGELFF. V and J are TRBV5-4 and TRBJ2-2, with D possibly matching TRBD2 (5 bases). The CDR3 runs to 15 residues. Germline CDR1 is SGHNT and CDR2 is YYREEE (reference sequence). Trimming left V 2 bases short and J 1 base short, with 9 bases between.

The rearrangement uses TRBV10-3 and TRBJ2-3; no reliable D call. CDR1 ENHRY and CDR2 SYGVKD come from the germline V gene. The CDR3 has 14 residues. With 0 bases removed from V and 2 bases from J, the gap between germline ends came to 6 bases. CDR3 sequence reads: CAISESTVTDTQYF. The DNA of the CDR3 is TGTGCCATCAGTGAGTCGACTGTCACAGATACGCAGTATTTT.

The rearrangement links TRBV5-5 to TRBJ2-5, with D perhaps TRBD2 (6 bases). Trimming removed 4 bases from V and 1 base from J, with 20 bases in between. Germline lookup yields CDR1 SGHKS and CDR2 YYEKEE (reference sequence). CDR3 length: 17 residues. The CDR3 spells CASSPIGELTSQETQYF. The DNA for the CDR3 is TGTGCCAGCAGCCCGATAGGGGAATTGACTAGCCAAGAGACCCAGTACTTC. The variable domain in full, with the rest retrieved from reference TRBV5-5 and TRBJ2-5, is DAGVTQSPTHLIKTRGQQVTLRCSPISGHKSVSWYQQVLGQGPQFIFQYYEKEERGRGNFPDRFSARQFPNYSSELNVNALLLGDSALYLCASSPIGELTSQETQYFGPGTRLLVL.

This clonotype was counted once. The V call is TRBV20-1, the J call TRBJ2-1; 7 bases fit TRBD2. Germline CDR1 is DFQATT and CDR2 is SNEGSKA (reference sequence). V was pared by 3 bases and J by 3 bases, with 2 bases of the junction left unmatched. This CDR3 is built from 13 residues. Written as DNA, the CDR3 is TGCAGTGCTAGTCGGGGGGACTACAATGAGCAGTTCTTC. The encoded protein is CSASRGDYNEQFF.

This clonotype was seen at least ten times. The rearrangement links TRBV3-1 to TRBJ2-7, with D hard to call. This CDR3 spans 12 amino acids. V was cut by 1 base and J by 3 bases, with 4 bases left in between. Germline loops: CDR1 LGHDT, CDR2 YNNKEL (reference sequence). The CDR3 DNA is TGTGCCAGCAGCCAAGCAGGCTACGAGCAGTACTTC. It codes for CASSQAGYEQYF.

This clonotype appeared a few times. The chain recombines TRBV27 with TRBJ2-5, with 7 positions matching TRBD1. Trimming at V came to 8 bases and at J to 0 bases, leaving 9 bases not matched to a gene. In germline, CDR1 is MNHEY, CDR2 SMNVEV (reference sequence). CDR3 size: 15 residues. The CDR3 region is CASSRVQGYQETQYF. CDR3 coding DNA: TGTGCCAGCTCCCGCGTACAGGGGTACCAAGAGACCCAGTACTTC.